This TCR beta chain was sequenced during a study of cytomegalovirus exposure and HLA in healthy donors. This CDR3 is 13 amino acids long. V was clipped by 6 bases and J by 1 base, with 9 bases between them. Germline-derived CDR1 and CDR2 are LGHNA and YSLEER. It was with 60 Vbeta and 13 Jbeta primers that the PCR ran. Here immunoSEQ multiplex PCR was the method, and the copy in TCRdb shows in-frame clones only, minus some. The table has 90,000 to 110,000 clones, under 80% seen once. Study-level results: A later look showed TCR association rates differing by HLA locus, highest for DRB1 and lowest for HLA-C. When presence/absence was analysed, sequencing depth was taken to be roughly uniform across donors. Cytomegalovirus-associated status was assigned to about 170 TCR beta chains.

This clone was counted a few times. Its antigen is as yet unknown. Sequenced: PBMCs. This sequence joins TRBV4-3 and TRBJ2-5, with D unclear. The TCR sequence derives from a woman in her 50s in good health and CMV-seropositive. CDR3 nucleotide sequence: TGCGCCAGCAGGCCTACAGCCCAAGAGACCCAGTACTTC. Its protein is CASRPTAQETQYF.